These T cell receptor beta chains were read from a single sample in a study of T cell changes during pregnancy in multiple sclerosis. Clones were sequenced by immunoSEQ multiplex PCR, and TCRdb holds only the in-frame ones, with some missing. This sample has tens of thousands of clones, with 88% found just once. The source material was CD4+ T cells from peripheral blood mononuclear cells, sampled in the second trimester of pregnancy. Receptors were obtained from a female donor with multiple sclerosis, enrolled in a pregnancy study. Both conserved end residues are part of each CDR3. A D gene is named only where the DNA matches it firmly. Clone sizes are given selectively: once, few, many, or a class where the clone is expanded.

V	size	D	J	CDR3	DNA
TRBV6-6	.	TRBD1	TRBJ1-2	CASRTGTGVFGYTF	TGTGCCAGCAGGACCGGGACAGGGGTGTTTGGCTACACCTTC
TRBV9	.	.	TRBJ2-7	CASSVGQTYEQYF	TGTGCCAGCAGCGTAGGACAAACCTACGAGCAGTACTTC
TRBV5-4	once	.	TRBJ1-4	CASSFRRNEKLFF	TGTGCCAGCAGCTTCAGGCGAAATGAAAAACTGTTTTTT
TRBV7-2	.	.	TRBJ2-1	CASSSGERENEQFF	TGTGCCAGCAGCTCAGGGGAGCGAGAAAATGAGCAGTTCTTC
TRBV14	.	.	TRBJ2-7	CASSQDNEQYF	TGTGCCAGCAGCCAAGATAACGAGCAGTACTTC
TRBV15	.	TRBD2	TRBJ2-1	CATSRSGLAGGSTNEQFF	TGTGCCACCAGCAGATCGGGACTAGCGGGAGGGTCGACAAATGAGCAGTTCTTC
TRBV20-1	once	.	TRBJ2-2	CSALNTGELFF	TGCAGTGCTCTGAACACCGGGGAGCTGTTTTTT
TRBV6-1	.	.	TRBJ1-3	CASSREGYSGNTIYF	TGTGCCAGCAGTAGGGAGGGCTACTCTGGAAACACCATATATTTT
TRBV27	.	TRBD2	TRBJ2-5	CASSTLWGTSGRASETQYF	TGTGCCAGCAGTACTCTATGGGGGACTAGCGGGAGGGCATCGGAGACCCAGTACTTC
TRBV19	.	TRBD1	TRBJ2-3	CASTTTRDRGPGTQYF	TGTGCCAGTACCACAACCAGGGACAGGGGGCCGGGTACGCAGTATTTT
TRBV27	.	.	TRBJ1-2	CASSLSGRTNYGYTF	TGTGCCAGCAGTTTATCGGGCCGGACTAACTATGGCTACACCTTC
TRBV19	few	.	TRBJ1-3	CASSISTDSGNTIYF	TGTGCCAGTAGTATATCTACAGACTCTGGAAACACCATATATTTT
TRBV18	.	TRBD1	TRBJ1-4	CASSRTGGSNEKLFF	TGTGCCAGCTCACGTACAGGGGGCTCTAATGAAAAACTGTTTTTT
TRBV5-4	.	TRBD2	TRBJ2-1	CASSPPGLAGVGASYNEQFF	TGTGCCAGCAGCCCCCCCGGACTAGCGGGAGTAGGGGCCTCCTACAATGAGCAGTTCTTC
TRBV2	.	.	TRBJ2-5	CASKGNSRGIVETQYF	TGTGCCAGCAAAGGGAACAGTAGAGGGATTGTGGAGACCCAGTACTTC
TRBV5-4	.	TRBD2	TRBJ2-7	CASSQGLAGGREQYF	TGTGCCAGCAGCCAGGGACTAGCGGGAGGGAGAGAGCAGTACTTC
TRBV6-1	.	.	TRBJ2-3	CAGSGFTDTQYF	TGTGCCGGCTCAGGGTTCACAGATACGCAGTATTTT
TRBV9	.	TRBD2	TRBJ2-7	CASSVLASGSDEQYF	TGTGCCAGCAGCGTACTGGCTAGCGGGAGTGACGAGCAGTACTTC
TRBV19	.	.	TRBJ2-1	CASTEGTSSNEQFF	TGTGCCAGCACCGAAGGGACTTCCAGCAATGAGCAGTTCTTC
TRBV6-1	.	.	TRBJ2-3	CASSEGGHSTDTQYF	TGTGCCAGCAGTGAAGGAGGACATTCCACAGATACGCAGTATTTT
TRBV18	.	.	TRBJ2-3	CASSNRGQSTDTQYF	TGTGCCAGCTCAAATCGAGGACAGAGCACAGATACGCAGTATTTT
TRBV6-8	.	TRBD2	TRBJ2-1	CASSYTRLAGSYNEQFF	TGTGCCAGCAGTTACACCCGACTAGCCGGGTCCTACAATGAGCAGTTCTTC
TRBV15	once	TRBD1	TRBJ2-5	CATSEVGWAGGTETQYF	TGTGCCACCAGCGAGGTTGGGTGGGCAGGGGGCACTGAGACCCAGTACTTC
TRBV13	.	TRBD2	TRBJ2-2	CASSTRTRITGELFF	TGTGCCAGCAGCACAAGGACTAGGATCACCGGGGAGCTGTTTTTT
TRBV28	once	.	TRBJ2-3	CASSSPTDTQYF	TGTGCCAGCAGTTCCCCTACAGATACGCAGTATTTT
TRBV9	.	TRBD2	TRBJ2-3	CASSVGGAGLSDTQYF	TGTGCCAGCAGCGTAGGAGGAGCGGGACTCTCAGATACGCAGTATTTT
TRBV10-1	.	.	TRBJ1-6	CASSPTARTSCGDSPLHF	TGCGCCAGCAGTCCGACAGCCCGGACATCCTGCGGCGATTCACCCCTCCACTTT
TRBV29-1	.	TRBD1	TRBJ2-7	CSVLAGGVYEQYF	TGCAGCGTTCTCGCAGGGGGCGTCTACGAGCAGTACTTC
TRBV6-5	.	.	TRBJ2-3	CASSYSSTSYDTQYF	TGTGCCAGCAGTTACTCTAGCACTAGCTATGATACGCAGTATTTT
TRBV7-2	few	TRBD2	TRBJ2-2	CASSAGLAGVTGELFF	TGTGCCAGCAGCGCCGGACTAGCGGGAGTCACCGGGGAGCTGTTTTTT
TRBV30	.	.	TRBJ1-2	CAWKEGRYGYTF	TGTGCCTGGAAGGAGGGACGCTATGGCTACACCTTC
TRBV27	.	TRBD2	TRBJ2-2	CASSFWGLPQMNTGELFF	TGTGCCAGCAGTTTTTGGGGACTACCCCAAATGAACACCGGGGAGCTGTTTTTT
TRBV5-1	.	TRBD2	TRBJ2-3	CASSLRGLAGESSTDTQYF	TGCGCCAGCAGCTTACGGGGACTAGCGGGAGAGTCAAGCACAGATACGCAGTATTTT
TRBV5-5	.	TRBD2	TRBJ2-7	CASSFGLAGGKPGYEQYF	TGTGCCAGCAGCTTCGGACTAGCGGGAGGGAAGCCGGGGTACGAGCAGTACTTC
TRBV19	.	TRBD1	TRBJ2-1	CASSNWGTGQFF	TGTGCCAGTAGCAACTGGGGGACAGGGCAGTTCTTC
TRBV11-3	.	TRBD1	TRBJ2-1	CASSPDRQGWNEQFF	TGTGCCAGCAGCCCCGATAGACAGGGGTGGAATGAGCAGTTCTTC
TRBV5-1	.	TRBD2	TRBJ2-5	CASSRGLAGAREETQYF	TGCGCCAGCAGCCGGGGACTAGCGGGAGCGAGGGAAGAGACCCAGTACTTC
TRBV11-2	.	TRBD2	TRBJ2-2	CASSRLAGKTGELFF	TGTGCCAGCAGCAGACTAGCGGGAAAAACCGGGGAGCTGTTTTTT
TRBV18	.	TRBD1	TRBJ2-7	CASSPRQGAAYEQYF	TGTGCCAGCTCACCTCGACAGGGGGCTGCCTACGAGCAGTACTTC
TRBV4-3	.	TRBD2	TRBJ2-3	CASSQDPVGGRDTQYF	TGCGCCAGCAGCCAAGATCCGGTCGGCGGGAGAGATACGCAGTATTTT
TRBV28	.	TRBD2	TRBJ2-5	CASSAGGGREETQYF	TGTGCCAGCAGTGCCGGGGGGGGGCGGGAAGAGACCCAGTACTTC
TRBV19	.	.	TRBJ2-7	CASSRRDTHEQYF	TGTGCCAGTAGTCGCCGGGACACCCACGAGCAGTACTTC
TRBV7-9	.	TRBD1	TRBJ2-7	CASSRQGTSYEQYF	TGTGCCAGCAGCCGACAGGGGACCTCCTACGAGCAGTACTTC
TRBV28	.	.	TRBJ2-2	CASTRNTGELFF	TGTGCTAGTACTAGGAACACCGGGGAGCTGTTTTTT
TRBV4-2	medium-sized	.	TRBJ1-1	CASSQGPADTEAFF	TGTGCCAGCAGCCAAGGACCGGCGGACACTGAAGCTTTCTTT
TRBV5-4	.	TRBD2	TRBJ2-5	CASSLESGKETQYF	TGTGCCAGCAGCTTGGAGAGCGGGAAAGAGACCCAGTACTTC
TRBV5-8	.	TRBD1	TRBJ1-3	CASRPWTGGFSGNTIYF	TGTGCCAGCAGACCCTGGACAGGGGGGTTCTCTGGAAACACCATATATTTT